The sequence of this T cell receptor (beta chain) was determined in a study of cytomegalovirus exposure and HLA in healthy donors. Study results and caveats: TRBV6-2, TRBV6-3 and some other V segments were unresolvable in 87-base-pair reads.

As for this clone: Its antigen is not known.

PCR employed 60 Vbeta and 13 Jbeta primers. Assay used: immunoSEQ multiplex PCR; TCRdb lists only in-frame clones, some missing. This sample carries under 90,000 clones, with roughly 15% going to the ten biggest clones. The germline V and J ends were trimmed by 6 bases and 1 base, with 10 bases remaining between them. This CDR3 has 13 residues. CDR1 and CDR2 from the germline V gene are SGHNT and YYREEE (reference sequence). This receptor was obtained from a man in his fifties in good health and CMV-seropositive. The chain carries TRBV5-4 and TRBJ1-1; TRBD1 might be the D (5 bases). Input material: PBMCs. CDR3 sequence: CASTLDRNTEAFF. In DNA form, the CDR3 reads TGTGCCAGCACCTTAGACAGGAACACTGAAGCTTTCTTT.